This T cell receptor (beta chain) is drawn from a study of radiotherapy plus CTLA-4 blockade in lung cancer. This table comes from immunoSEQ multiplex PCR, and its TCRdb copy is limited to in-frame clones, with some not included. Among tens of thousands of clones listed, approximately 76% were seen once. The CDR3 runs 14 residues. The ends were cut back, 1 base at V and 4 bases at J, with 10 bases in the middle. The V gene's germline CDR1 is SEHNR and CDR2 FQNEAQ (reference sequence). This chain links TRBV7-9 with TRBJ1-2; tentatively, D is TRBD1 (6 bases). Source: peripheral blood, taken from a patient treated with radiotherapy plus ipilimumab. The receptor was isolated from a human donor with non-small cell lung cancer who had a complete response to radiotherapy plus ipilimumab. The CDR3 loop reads CASSLEQGSYGYTF. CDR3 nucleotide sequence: TGTGCCAGCAGCTTAGAGCAGGGGTCCTATGGCTACACCTTC.